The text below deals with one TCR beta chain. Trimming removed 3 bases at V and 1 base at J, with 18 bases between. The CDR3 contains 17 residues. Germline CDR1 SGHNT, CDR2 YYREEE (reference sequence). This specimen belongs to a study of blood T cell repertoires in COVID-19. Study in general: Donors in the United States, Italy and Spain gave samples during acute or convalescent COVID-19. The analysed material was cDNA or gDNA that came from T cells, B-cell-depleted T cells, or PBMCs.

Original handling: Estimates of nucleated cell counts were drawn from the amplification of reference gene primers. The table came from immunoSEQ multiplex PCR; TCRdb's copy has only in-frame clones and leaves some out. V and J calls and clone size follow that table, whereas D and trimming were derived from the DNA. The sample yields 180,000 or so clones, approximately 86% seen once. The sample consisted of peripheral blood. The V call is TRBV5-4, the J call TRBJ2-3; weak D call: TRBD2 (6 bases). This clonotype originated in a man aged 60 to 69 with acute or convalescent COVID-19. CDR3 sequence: CASSSMTLGGGTDTQYF. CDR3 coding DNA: TGTGCCAGCAGCTCAATGACTCTGGGCGGGGGCACAGATACGCAGTATTTT.